This T cell receptor beta chain was recorded in a study of memory CD4+ T cells and cytomegalovirus serostatus. The sort gate was single viable CD3+CD4+CD8-CD45RO+ cells for memory CD4+ T cells. The CDR3 is made up of 17 amino acids. Trimming took off 1 base at V and 5 bases at J, with 21 bases between the two ends. Germline assignment: CDR1 LGHNA and CDR2 YSLEER. Libraries were prepared by immunoSEQ multiplex PCR; TCRdb keeps only in-frame clonotypes and omits some of them. This table holds about 31,000 clones, around 76% found once. This chain joins TRBV4-3 and TRBJ2-7; D is possibly TRBD2 (7 bases). Sample: memory CD4+ T cells from blood. The sequence was obtained from an adult in good health and CMV-seronegative. Some clones in this sample may be carry-over from other donors' samples. The CDR3 protein is CASSQGAVWGGLNEQYF. In nucleotides, the CDR3 is TGCGCCAGCAGCCAAGGAGCCGTGTGGGGGGGCCTCAACGAGCAGTACTTC.